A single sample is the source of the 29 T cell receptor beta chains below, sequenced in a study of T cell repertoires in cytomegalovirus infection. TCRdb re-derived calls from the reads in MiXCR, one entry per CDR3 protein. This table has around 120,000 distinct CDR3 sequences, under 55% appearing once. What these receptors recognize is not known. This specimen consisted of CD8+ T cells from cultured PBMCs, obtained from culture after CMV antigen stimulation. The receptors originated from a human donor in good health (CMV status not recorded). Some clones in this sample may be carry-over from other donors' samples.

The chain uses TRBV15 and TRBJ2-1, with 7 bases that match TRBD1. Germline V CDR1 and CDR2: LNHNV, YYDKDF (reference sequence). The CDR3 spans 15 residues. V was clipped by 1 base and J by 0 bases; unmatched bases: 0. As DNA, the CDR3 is TGTGCCACCAGCAGAGCAGGGGGCTCCTACAATGAGCAGTTCTTC. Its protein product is CATSRAGGSYNEQFF.

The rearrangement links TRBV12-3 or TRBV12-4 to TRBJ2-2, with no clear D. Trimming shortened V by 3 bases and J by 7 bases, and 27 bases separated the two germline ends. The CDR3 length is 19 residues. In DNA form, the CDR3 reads TGTGCCAGCAGTTTTGGCGAAAGGTGGAATCCCGCCGGAGACGGGGAGCTGTTTTTT. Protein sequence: CASSFGERWNPAGDGELFF.

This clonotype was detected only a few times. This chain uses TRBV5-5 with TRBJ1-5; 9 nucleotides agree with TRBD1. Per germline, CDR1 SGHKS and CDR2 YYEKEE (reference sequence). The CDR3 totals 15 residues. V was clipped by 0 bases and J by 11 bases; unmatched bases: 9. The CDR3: CASSLVQGAQWAQHF. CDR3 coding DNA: TGTGCCAGCAGCTTGGTACAGGGGGCCCAATGGGCCCAGCATTTT. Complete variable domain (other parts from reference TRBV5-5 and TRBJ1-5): DAGVTQSPTHLIKTRGQQVTLRCSPISGHKSVSWYQQVLGQGPQFIFQYYEKEERGRGNFPDRFSARQFPNYSSELNVNALLLGDSALYLCASSLVQGAQWAQHFGDGTRLSIL.

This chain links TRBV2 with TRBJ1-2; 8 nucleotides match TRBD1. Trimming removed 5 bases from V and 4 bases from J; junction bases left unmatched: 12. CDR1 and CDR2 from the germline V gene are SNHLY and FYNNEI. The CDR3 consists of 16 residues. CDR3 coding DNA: TGTGCCAGCAGTCCGCCGCGGACAGGGCTGAGCTATGGCTACACCTTC. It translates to CASSPPRTGLSYGYTF.

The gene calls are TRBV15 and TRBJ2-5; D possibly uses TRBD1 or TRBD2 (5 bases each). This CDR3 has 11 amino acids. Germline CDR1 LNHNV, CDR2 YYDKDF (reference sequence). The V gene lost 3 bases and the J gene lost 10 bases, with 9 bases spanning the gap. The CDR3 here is CATSRGDDQYF. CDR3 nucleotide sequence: TGTGCCACCAGCAGGGGGGATGACCAGTACTTC.

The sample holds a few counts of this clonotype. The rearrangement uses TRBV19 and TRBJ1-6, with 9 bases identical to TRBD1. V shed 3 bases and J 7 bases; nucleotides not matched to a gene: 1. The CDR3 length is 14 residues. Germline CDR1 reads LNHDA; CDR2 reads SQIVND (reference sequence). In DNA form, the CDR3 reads TGTGCCAGTAGTATGGACAGGGGAAATTCACCCCTCCACTTT. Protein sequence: CASSMDRGNSPLHF. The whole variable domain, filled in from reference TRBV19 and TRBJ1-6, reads DGGITQSPKYLFRKEGQNVTLSCEQNLNHDAMYWYRQDPGQGLRLIYYSQIVNDFQKGDIAEGYSVSREKKESFPLTVTSAQKNPTAFYLCASSMDRGNSPLHFGNGTRLTVT.

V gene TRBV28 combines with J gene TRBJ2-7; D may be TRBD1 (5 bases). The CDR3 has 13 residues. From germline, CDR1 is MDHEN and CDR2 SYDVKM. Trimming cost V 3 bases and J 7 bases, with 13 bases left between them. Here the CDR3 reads CASSLEGVGEQYF. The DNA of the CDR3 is TGTGCCAGCAGTTTGGAAGGGGTTGGTGAGCAGTACTTC. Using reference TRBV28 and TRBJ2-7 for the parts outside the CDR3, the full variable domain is DVKVTQSSRYLVKRTGEKVFLECVQDMDHENMFWYRQDPGLGLRLIYFSYDVKMKEKGDIPEGYSVSREKKERFSLILESASTNQTSMYLCASSLEGVGEQYFGPGTRLTVT.

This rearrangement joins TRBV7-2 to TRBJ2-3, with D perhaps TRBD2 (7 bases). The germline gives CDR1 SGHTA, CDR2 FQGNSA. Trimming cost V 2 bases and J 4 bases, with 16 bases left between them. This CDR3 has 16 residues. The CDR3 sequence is CASSLWAGAPPDTQYF. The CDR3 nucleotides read TGTGCCAGCAGCTTATGGGCGGGGGCCCCCCCAGATACGCAGTATTTT.

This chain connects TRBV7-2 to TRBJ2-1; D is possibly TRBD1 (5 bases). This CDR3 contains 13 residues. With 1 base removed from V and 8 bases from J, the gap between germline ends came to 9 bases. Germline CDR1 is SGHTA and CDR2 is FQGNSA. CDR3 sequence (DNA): TGTGCCAGCAGCTTAGTAGGGGCCGATGAGCAGTTCTTC. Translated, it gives CASSLVGADEQFF.

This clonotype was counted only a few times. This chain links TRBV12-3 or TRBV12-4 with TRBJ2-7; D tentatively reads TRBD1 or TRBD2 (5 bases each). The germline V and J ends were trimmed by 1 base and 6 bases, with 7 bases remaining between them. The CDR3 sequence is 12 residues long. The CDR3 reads CASSLGGVEQYF. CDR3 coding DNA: TGTGCCAGCAGTTTAGGAGGGGTCGAGCAGTACTTC.

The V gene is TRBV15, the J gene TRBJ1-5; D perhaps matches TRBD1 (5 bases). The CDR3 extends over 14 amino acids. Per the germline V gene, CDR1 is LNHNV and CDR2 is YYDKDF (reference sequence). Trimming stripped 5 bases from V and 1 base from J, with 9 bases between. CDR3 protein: CATSWRGSNQPQHF. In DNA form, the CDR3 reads TGTGCCACCAGCTGGCGGGGGAGCAATCAGCCCCAGCATTTT.

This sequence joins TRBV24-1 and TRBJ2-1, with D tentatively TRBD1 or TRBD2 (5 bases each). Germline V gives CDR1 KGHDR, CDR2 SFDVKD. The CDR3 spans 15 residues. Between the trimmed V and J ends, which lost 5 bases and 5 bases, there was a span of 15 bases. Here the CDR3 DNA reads TGTGCCACCAGTGCTCGGGGCACCTCGGACAATGAGCAGTTCTTC. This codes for CATSARGTSDNEQFF.

The CDR3 DNA reads TGTGCCAGCAGCTGGGGGACGGCACGAAGCCTTAACTATGGCTACACCTTC. Translation gives CASSWGTARSLNYGYTF. The chain carries TRBV7-6 and TRBJ1-2, with D possibly TRBD1 on 5 matching bases. This CDR3 region has 17 residues. Trimming removed 4 bases at V and 1 base at J, with 19 bases between. Germline assignment: CDR1 SGHVS and CDR2 FNYEAQ.

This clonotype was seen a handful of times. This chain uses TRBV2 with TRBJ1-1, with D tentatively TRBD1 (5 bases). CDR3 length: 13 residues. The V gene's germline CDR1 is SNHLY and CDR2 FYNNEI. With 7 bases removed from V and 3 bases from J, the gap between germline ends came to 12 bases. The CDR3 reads CASTMTEDTEAFF. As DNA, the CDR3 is TGTGCCAGCACCATGACAGAAGACACTGAAGCTTTCTTT. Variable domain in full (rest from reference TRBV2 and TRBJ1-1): EPEVTQTPSHQVTQMGQEVILRCVPISNHLYFYWYRQILGQKVEFLVSFYNNEISEKSEIFDDQFSVERPDGSNFTLKIRSTKLEDSAMYFCASTMTEDTEAFFGQGTRLTVV.

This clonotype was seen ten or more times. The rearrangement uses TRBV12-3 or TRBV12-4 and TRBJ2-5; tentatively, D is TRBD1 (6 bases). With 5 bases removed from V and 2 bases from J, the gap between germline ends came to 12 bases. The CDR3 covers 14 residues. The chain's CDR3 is CASSPIGQQETQYF. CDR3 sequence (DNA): TGTGCCAGCAGTCCTATCGGACAGCAAGAGACCCAGTACTTC.

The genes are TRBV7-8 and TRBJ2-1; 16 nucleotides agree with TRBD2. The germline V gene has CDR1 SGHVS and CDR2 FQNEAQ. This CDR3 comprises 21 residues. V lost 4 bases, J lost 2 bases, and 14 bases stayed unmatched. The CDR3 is CASSSPRGTSGGAGTYNEQFF. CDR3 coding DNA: TGTGCCAGCAGCTCCCCCAGGGGGACTAGCGGGGGGGCGGGCACCTACAATGAGCAGTTCTTC.

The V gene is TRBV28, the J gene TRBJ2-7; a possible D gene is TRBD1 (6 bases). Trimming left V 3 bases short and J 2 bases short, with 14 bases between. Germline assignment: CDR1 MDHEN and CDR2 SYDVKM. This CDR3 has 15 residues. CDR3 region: CASSFQARGPYEQYF. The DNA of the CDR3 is TGTGCCAGCAGTTTTCAGGCCAGGGGACCCTACGAGCAGTACTTC.

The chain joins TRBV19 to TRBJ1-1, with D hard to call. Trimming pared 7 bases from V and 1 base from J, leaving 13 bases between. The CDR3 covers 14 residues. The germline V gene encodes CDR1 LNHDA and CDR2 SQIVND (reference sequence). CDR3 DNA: TGTGCCAGTACCCTGCTCGAGGGGAACACTGAAGCTTTCTTT. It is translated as CASTLLEGNTEAFF.

The CDR3 DNA sequence: TGTGCCAGCAGTTCCGCCGGGATATCCACGAATACGCAGTATTTT. Protein: CASSSAGISTNTQYF. This rearrangement joins TRBV12-3 or TRBV12-4 to TRBJ2-3; tentatively, D is TRBD2 (5 bases). The CDR3 runs 15 residues. V was shortened by 4 bases and J by 7 bases, with 18 bases between the two germline ends.

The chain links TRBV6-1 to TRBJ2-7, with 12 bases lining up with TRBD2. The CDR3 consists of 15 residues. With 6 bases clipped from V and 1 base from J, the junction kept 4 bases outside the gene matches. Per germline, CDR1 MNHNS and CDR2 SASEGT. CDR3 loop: CASREGLAGSYEQYF. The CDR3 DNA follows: TGTGCCAGCAGAGAGGGACTAGCGGGTTCCTACGAGCAGTACTTC.

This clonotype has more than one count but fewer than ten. CDR3 coding DNA: TGTGCCAGCAGCCAGGAACAGGGGGAAGCTTTCTTT. It translates to CASSQEQGEAFF. The chain is built from TRBV13 and TRBJ1-1, with 7 bases lining up with TRBD1. From germline, CDR1 is PRHDT and CDR2 FYEKMQ (reference sequence). With 5 bases clipped from V and 8 bases from J, the junction kept 5 bases outside the gene matches. This CDR3 contains 12 residues. The full variable domain, rest sourced from reference TRBV13 and TRBJ1-1, is AAGVIQSPRHLIKEKRETATLKCYPIPRHDTVYWYQQGPGQDPQFLISFYEKMQSDKGSIPDRFSAQQFSDYHSELNMSSLELGDSALYFCASSQEQGEAFFGQGTRLTVV.

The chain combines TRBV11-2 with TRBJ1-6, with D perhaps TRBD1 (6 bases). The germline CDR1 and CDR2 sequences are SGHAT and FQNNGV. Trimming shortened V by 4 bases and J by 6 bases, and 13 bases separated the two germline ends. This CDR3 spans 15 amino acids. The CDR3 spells CASSSGGGPNSPLHF. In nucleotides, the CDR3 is TGTGCCAGCAGCTCTGGAGGGGGTCCTAATTCACCCCTCCACTTT. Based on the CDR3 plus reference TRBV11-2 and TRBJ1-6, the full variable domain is EAGVAQSPRYKIIEKRQSVAFWCNPISGHATLYWYQQILGQGPKLLIQFQNNGVVDDSQLPKDRFSAERLKGVDSTLKIQPAKLEDSAVYLCASSSGGGPNSPLHFGNGTRLTVT.

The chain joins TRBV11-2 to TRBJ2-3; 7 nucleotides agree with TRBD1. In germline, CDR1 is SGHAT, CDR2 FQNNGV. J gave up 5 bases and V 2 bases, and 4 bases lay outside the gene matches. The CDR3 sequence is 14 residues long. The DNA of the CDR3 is TGTGCCAGCAGCTTACCCACAGGGGTAGATACGCAGTATTTT. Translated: CASSLPTGVDTQYF.

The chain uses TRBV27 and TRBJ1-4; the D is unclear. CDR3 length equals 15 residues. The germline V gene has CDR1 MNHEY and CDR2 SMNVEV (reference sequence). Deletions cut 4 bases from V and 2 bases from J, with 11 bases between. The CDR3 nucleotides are TGTGCCAGCAGTTCCATAGGGCTGACTAATGAAAAACTGTTTTTT. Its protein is CASSSIGLTNEKLFF.

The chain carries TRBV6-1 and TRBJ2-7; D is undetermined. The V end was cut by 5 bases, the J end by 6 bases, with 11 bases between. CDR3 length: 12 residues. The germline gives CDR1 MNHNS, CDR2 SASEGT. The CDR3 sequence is CASSSAPLEQYF. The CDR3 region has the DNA TGTGCCAGCAGTTCCGCGCCCCTCGAGCAGTACTTC.

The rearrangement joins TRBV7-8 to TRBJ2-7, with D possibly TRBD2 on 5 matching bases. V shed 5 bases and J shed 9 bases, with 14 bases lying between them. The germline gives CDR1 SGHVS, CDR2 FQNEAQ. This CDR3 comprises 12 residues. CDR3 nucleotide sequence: TGTGCCAGCAGCCCGGACTGGGAAAGGCAGTACTTC. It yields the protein CASSPDWERQYF.

The CDR3 sequence: CASSQIFPDTQYF. CDR3 DNA sequence: TGTGCCAGCAGCCAAATTTTCCCAGATACGCAGTATTTT. The chain links TRBV14 to TRBJ2-3; D call uncertain. The CDR3 spans 13 residues. CDR1 and CDR2 from the germline V gene are SGHDN and FVKESK. V dropped 2 bases and J dropped 4 bases, with 7 bases sitting between them.

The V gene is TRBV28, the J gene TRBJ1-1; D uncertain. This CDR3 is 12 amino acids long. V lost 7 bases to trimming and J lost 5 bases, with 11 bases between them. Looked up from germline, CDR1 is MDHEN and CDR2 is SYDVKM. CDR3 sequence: CASTPDRTEAFF. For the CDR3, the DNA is TGTGCCAGCACCCCTGACCGGACTGAAGCTTTCTTT. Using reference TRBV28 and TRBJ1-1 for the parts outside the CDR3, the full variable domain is DVKVTQSSRYLVKRTGEKVFLECVQDMDHENMFWYRQDPGLGLRLIYFSYDVKMKEKGDIPEGYSVSREKKERFSLILESASTNQTSMYLCASTPDRTEAFFGQGTRLTVV.

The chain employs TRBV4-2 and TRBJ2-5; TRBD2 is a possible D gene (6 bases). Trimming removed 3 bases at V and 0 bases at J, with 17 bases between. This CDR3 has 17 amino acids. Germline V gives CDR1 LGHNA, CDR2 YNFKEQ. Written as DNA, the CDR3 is TGTGCCAGCAGCCACCCCGCGGAGGGGCATCACCAAGAGACCCAGTACTTC. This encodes CASSHPAEGHHQETQYF.